These 27 T cell receptor beta chains came from one sample sequenced in a study of shared clonotypes between healthy human individuals. TCRdb's table, derived via immunoSEQ multiplex PCR, lists solely in-frame clones and lacks some. The sample contains a few million clones, approximately 90% of which appear only once. Material: naive CD4+ T cells sorted from blood. As for subset: CD45RA+ positively selected. The origin of the receptors is a man aged 18 to 30 in good health.

The J gene is TRBJ1-4, the V gene TRBV10-2, with D perhaps TRBD1 (5 bases). Germline loops: CDR1 WSHSY, CDR2 SAAADI. Trimming removed 9 bases from V and 3 bases from J, with 14 bases in between. The CDR3 has 14 amino acids. The chain's CDR3 is CASHWSGANEKLFF. The CDR3 DNA is TGCGCCAGTCACTGGTCGGGGGCTAATGAAAAACTGTTTTTT.

With regard to this clone: Other DNA sequences of this sample code for an identical CDR3. The rearrangement uses TRBV11-2 and TRBJ1-5; 8 bases map to TRBD1. The CDR3 sequence is 13 residues long. The V gene's germline CDR1 is SGHAT and CDR2 FQNNGV. V dropped 5 bases and J dropped 5; count of bases not matched to a gene: 2. In DNA, the CDR3 is TGTGCCAGCAGCCTGGACAGGGATCAGCCCCAGCATTTT. Translation: CASSLDRDQPQHF.

A word on this clone: In the same sample, other DNA sequences code for this CDR3. The chain combines TRBV5-8 with TRBJ1-4; 10 nucleotides align to TRBD1. With 2 bases clipped from V and 7 bases from J, the junction kept 5 bases outside the gene matches. This CDR3 has 15 residues. Germline CDR1 and CDR2: SGHTS and YDEGEE. The CDR3, as DNA: TGTGCCAGCAGCTTTTCTGGGACAGGGGTTGAAAAACTGTTTTTT. Its translation is CASSFSGTGVEKLFF.

V usage is TRBV19 and J usage is TRBJ2-5; maybe TRBD2 (6 bases). Between the trimmed V and J ends, which lost 1 base and 6 bases, there was a span of 9 bases. CDR1 is LNHDA, CDR2 SQIVND, per germline (reference sequence). The CDR3 sequence is 13 residues long. CDR3 residues: CASSIGGEKTQYF. DNA of the CDR3: TGTGCCAGTAGTATAGGGGGGGAAAAGACCCAGTACTTC.

V gene TRBV19 combines with J gene TRBJ1-4, with D possibly matching TRBD1 (6 bases). Trimming cost V 7 bases and J 8 bases, with 20 bases left between them. The CDR3 has 15 residues. Germline V gives CDR1 LNHDA, CDR2 SQIVND (reference sequence). The CDR3 is CASNGGDIWSEKLFF. CDR3 nucleotides: TGTGCCAGTAATGGGGGGGACATTTGGAGCGAAAAACTGTTTTTT.

The V and J genes are TRBV15 and TRBJ2-7; TRBD2 aligns across 10 bases. Germline-derived CDR1 and CDR2 are LNHNV and YYDKDF (reference sequence). V shed 5 bases and J 0 bases; nucleotides not matched to a gene: 4. This CDR3 has 15 amino acids. The CDR3 sequence is CATSGASGSSYEQYF. CDR3 nucleotide sequence: TGTGCCACCAGCGGGGCTAGCGGGAGCTCCTACGAGCAGTACTTC.

J is TRBJ2-2 and V is TRBV15; TRBD1 might be the D (5 bases). The ends were cut back, 1 base at V and 6 bases at J, with 24 bases in the middle. The germline V gene has CDR1 LNHNV and CDR2 YYDKDF (reference sequence). The CDR3 runs 19 residues. The CDR3 sequence is CATSRALSMPARAAGELFF. In DNA form, the CDR3 reads TGTGCCACCAGCAGAGCCTTATCCATGCCCGCCAGGGCTGCCGGGGAGCTGTTTTTT.

The chain combines TRBV5-5 with TRBJ2-5, with 7 positions matching TRBD2. The CDR3 runs 16 residues. The V gene's germline CDR1 is SGHKS and CDR2 YYEKEE (reference sequence). V trimming: 4 bases; J trimming: 1 base; junction bases outside the gene matches: 10. CDR3 region: CASSPLLGGGQETQYF. CDR3 nucleotides: TGTGCCAGCAGCCCGCTGCTGGGGGGGGGCCAAGAGACCCAGTACTTC. The complete variable domain, with remaining parts taken from reference TRBV5-5 and TRBJ2-5, reads DAGVTQSPTHLIKTRGQQVTLRCSPISGHKSVSWYQQVLGQGPQFIFQYYEKEERGRGNFPDRFSARQFPNYSSELNVNALLLGDSALYLCASSPLLGGGQETQYFGPGTRLLVL.

The V and J genes are TRBV28 and TRBJ1-4; 7 bases match TRBD1. V lost 5 bases to trimming and J lost 7 bases; unmatched junction nucleotides: 10. Germline V gives CDR1 MDHEN, CDR2 SYDVKM. The CDR3 runs to 15 residues. CDR3 DNA: TGTGCCAGCAGTCCGAGACAGGGCTTAACTGAAAAACTGTTTTTT. Protein product: CASSPRQGLTEKLFF.

A single count supports this clone. The chain links TRBV6-5 to TRBJ2-3; 8 bases agree with TRBD2. This CDR3 spans 13 amino acids. Germline CDR1 and CDR2: MNHEY and SVGAGI. CDR3 nucleotide sequence: TGTGCGGCGGGGGGCGGTCTCACAGATACGCAGTATTTT. It codes for CAAGGGLTDTQYF.

The rearrangement joins TRBV2 to TRBJ2-5, with TRBD2 identical over 10 bases. This CDR3 has 16 amino acids. Germline V CDR1 and CDR2: SNHLY, FYNNEI. Unmatched junction bases numbered 14, after V lost 6 bases and J lost 7 bases. CDR3 bases: TGTGCCAGCAGACCGACTAGCGGGCGAAATTTAGGGACCCAGTACTTC. It specifies CASRPTSGRNLGTQYF.

The CDR3 coding sequence is TGCGCCAGCAGCCAAGAAGTTGGTGGGGCCAACGTCCTGACTTTC. Translating gives CASSQEVGGANVLTF. The chain employs TRBV4-3 and TRBJ2-6; D not certain. This CDR3 has 15 residues. V was trimmed by 0 bases and J by 3 bases, leaving 6 bases between them. Germline lookup yields CDR1 LGHNA and CDR2 YSLEER.

J is TRBJ1-1 and V is TRBV18, with D maybe TRBD1 (5 bases). This CDR3 has 14 amino acids. The V end lost 0 bases, the J end lost 7 bases, and 12 bases lay between the germline ends. Germline CDR1 reads KGHSH; CDR2 reads LQKENI. The CDR3 DNA reads TGTGCCAGCTCACCACCCCAGGGAGGAGATGAAGCTTTCTTT. Its translation is CASSPPQGGDEAFF.

The chain links TRBV5-4 to TRBJ2-1, with 11 bases identical to TRBD2. Germline CDR1 is SGHNT and CDR2 is YYREEE (reference sequence). The V segment lost 4 bases and the J segment 4 bases; nucleotides outside the gene matches: 4. This CDR3 spans 15 amino acids. The DNA for the CDR3 is TGTGCCAGCAGCACGGGACTAGCGGATTACAATGAGCAGTTCTTC. Its protein product is CASSTGLADYNEQFF.

This chain's CDR3 is CASSGIGSVVVLTF. Written as DNA, the CDR3 is TGTGCCAGCAGTGGGATTGGGAGTGTGGTTGTCCTGACTTTC. This chain uses TRBV2 with TRBJ2-6, with D possibly TRBD2 on 5 matching bases. The CDR3 is 14 residues long. Germline V lookup: CDR1 SNHLY, CDR2 FYNNEI. With 4 bases removed from V and 13 bases from J, the gap between germline ends came to 17 bases.

Note on this clone: The sample has other DNA sequences that encode this CDR3 too. The chain employs TRBV7-6 and TRBJ2-5; D is unclear. V lost 0 bases and J 7 bases, leaving 6 bases between the germline ends. Germline V gene data show CDR1 as SGHVS and CDR2 as FNYEAQ. There are 12 residues in the CDR3. In DNA form, the CDR3 reads TGTGCCAGCAGCTTAGCGCTGGGGACCCAGTACTTC. The encoded protein is CASSLALGTQYF.

The gene calls are TRBV28 and TRBJ2-7, with 12 bases fitting TRBD2. With 6 bases clipped from V and 6 bases from J, the junction kept 9 bases outside the gene matches. Germline-derived CDR1 and CDR2 are MDHEN and SYDVKM. The CDR3 has 15 residues. In DNA, the CDR3 is TGTGCCAGCAGCCGCTCTAGCGGGAGGGCCCCCGAGCAGTACTTC. Protein product: CASSRSSGRAPEQYF.

About this clone itself: The sample has other DNA sequences that encode this CDR3 too. The rearrangement links TRBV5-1 to TRBJ2-2; D unresolved. The CDR3 loop spans 15 amino acids. Looked up from germline, CDR1 is SGHRS and CDR2 is YFSETQ. V shed 0 bases and J shed 4 bases, with 10 bases lying between them. In DNA, the CDR3 is TGCGCCAGCAGCTTGGTACCGGGCTCCACCGGGGAGCTGTTTTTT. Translated: CASSLVPGSTGELFF.

This rearrangement joins TRBV7-8 to TRBJ1-3; D may be TRBD1 (5 bases). CDR3 length equals 16 residues. Germline loops: CDR1 SGHVS, CDR2 FQNEAQ. Trimming removed 0 bases at V and 2 bases at J, with 11 bases between. The CDR3, as DNA: TGTGCCAGCAGCTTAGCAGGGGTCTATCCTGGAAACACCATATATTTT. Its protein is CASSLAGVYPGNTIYF.

The chain carries TRBV7-2 and TRBJ2-3; D remains unclear. Between the trimmed V and J ends, which lost 3 bases and 4 bases, there was a span of 11 bases. This CDR3 is 14 amino acids long. CDR1 and CDR2 from the germline V gene are SGHTA and FQGNSA. CDR3 residues: CASSFRVGPDTQYF. The CDR3 nucleotides are TGTGCCAGCAGCTTCCGTGTGGGTCCAGATACGCAGTATTTT.

This clone came up a few times. V gene TRBV28 combines with J gene TRBJ1-6, with D unclear. The CDR3 covers 14 residues. Germline V lookup: CDR1 MDHEN, CDR2 SYDVKM. V was cut by 8 bases and J by 8 bases, with 16 bases left in between. The CDR3 loop is CASGLSGNDSPLHF. The DNA for the CDR3 is TGTGCCAGCGGCCTTTCCGGGAACGATTCACCCCTCCACTTT.

The DNA of the CDR3 is TGTGCCAGCAGTGTTAGCGACAGGTCTTCACCCCTCCACTTT. Amino acids: CASSVSDRSSPLHF. The chain is built from TRBV2 and TRBJ1-6; D is perhaps TRBD1 (6 bases). V was pared by 4 bases and J by 9 bases, with 13 bases between. The CDR3 contains 14 residues. Germline lookup yields CDR1 SNHLY and CDR2 FYNNEI. Combining the CDR3 with reference TRBV2 and TRBJ1-6 gives the whole variable domain EPEVTQTPSHQVTQMGQEVILRCVPISNHLYFYWYRQILGQKVEFLVSFYNNEISEKSEIFDDQFSVERPDGSNFTLKIRSTKLEDSAMYFCASSVSDRSSPLHFGNGTRLTVT.

The V call is TRBV5-1, the J call TRBJ1-1; no clear D. This CDR3 region has 13 residues. Germline CDR1 reads SGHRS; CDR2 reads YFSETQ. The ends were cut back, 4 bases at V and 0 bases at J, with 7 bases in the middle. CDR3 residues: CASSGVMNTEAFF. The CDR3 nucleotides read TGCGCCAGCAGCGGAGTCATGAACACTGAAGCTTTCTTT.

This rearrangement joins TRBV27 to TRBJ2-7; D perhaps matches TRBD2 (7 bases). Germline V CDR1 and CDR2: MNHEY, SMNVEV (reference sequence). Trimming took off 2 bases at V and 6 bases at J, with 20 bases between the two ends. The CDR3 has 16 amino acids. The CDR3 DNA follows: TGTGCCAGCAGTTTAGGGCTGGGGGGGCGCAAGGGCGAGCAGTACTTC. Translating gives CASSLGLGGRKGEQYF.

The J gene is TRBJ1-4, the V gene TRBV4-1; D is ambiguous. Trimming removed 6 bases from V and 6 bases from J, with 14 bases in between. Per the germline V gene, CDR1 is MGHRA and CDR2 is YSYEKL. This CDR3 has 14 residues. The CDR3 sequence: CASRDGKRDEKLFF. The CDR3 DNA reads as TGCGCCAGCAGGGACGGGAAGCGGGATGAAAAACTGTTTTTT.

The gene calls are TRBV5-1 and TRBJ2-5; 15 bases agree with TRBD2. There are 16 residues in the CDR3. Trimming removed 2 bases from V and 5 bases from J; junction bases left unmatched: 4. Germline CDR1 SGHRS, CDR2 YFSETQ. In DNA, the CDR3 is TGCGCCAGCAGCTTACCCGGGACTAGCGGGGGGGAGACCCAGTACTTC. Protein: CASSLPGTSGGETQYF.

The J gene is TRBJ2-5, the V gene TRBV28; D gene unclear. Between the trimmed V and J ends, which lost 5 bases and 0 bases, there was a span of 7 bases. The CDR3 runs to 13 residues. Per the germline V gene, CDR1 is MDHEN and CDR2 is SYDVKM. The DNA of the CDR3 is TGTGCCAGCAGTATAGTAAACCAAGAGACCCAGTACTTC. Residues: CASSIVNQETQYF.